This TCR beta chain is from a study of shared clonotypes between healthy human individuals. Across the whole study: Each donor's CD8 memory used one plate, CD8 naive two, each CD4 subset three. Findings and limits, study-wide: Naive subsets typically showed greater estimated richness than memory subsets.

Sequencing was at deep level. Per the original methods: Filtering differed for immunoSEQ, which gave only junction sequences without quality scores. Repertoires were generated with immunoSEQ multiplex PCR, while TCRdb's copy carries only in-frame clones and drops some. That table furnishes V, J and clone size, whereas the DNA furnished D and trimming. The table includes roughly 2.5 million clones, approximately 94% detected once. Looked up from germline, CDR1 is SGHVS and CDR2 is FNYEAQ. There are 15 residues in the CDR3. Trimming shortened V by 4 bases and J by 5 bases, and 17 bases separated the two germline ends. Comment on this clone: Its cognate antigen is unknown.

The specimen sequenced was naive CD4+ T cells sorted from blood. Subset: CD45RA+ positively selected. The chain couples TRBV7-6 to TRBJ2-5; D possibly corresponds to TRBD2 (6 bases). The receptor's source is a man aged 18 to 30 in good health. The CDR3 spells CASSSGLTGWETQYF. CDR3 DNA: TGTGCCAGCAGCTCGGGACTTACGGGGTGGGAGACCCAGTACTTC.